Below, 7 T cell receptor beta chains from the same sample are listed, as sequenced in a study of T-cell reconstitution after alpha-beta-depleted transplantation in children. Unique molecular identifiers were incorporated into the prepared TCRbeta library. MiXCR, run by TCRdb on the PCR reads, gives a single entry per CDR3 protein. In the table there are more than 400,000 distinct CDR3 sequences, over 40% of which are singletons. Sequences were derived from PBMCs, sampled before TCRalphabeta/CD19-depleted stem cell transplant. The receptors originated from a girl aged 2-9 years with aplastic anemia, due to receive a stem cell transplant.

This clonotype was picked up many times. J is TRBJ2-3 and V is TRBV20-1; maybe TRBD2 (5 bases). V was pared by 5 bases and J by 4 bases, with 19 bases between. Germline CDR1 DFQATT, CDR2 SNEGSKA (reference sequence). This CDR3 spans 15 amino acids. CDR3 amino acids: CSASPGFGVPDTQYF. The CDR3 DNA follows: TGCAGTGCTTCCCCCGGATTCGGGGTCCCAGATACGCAGTATTTT.

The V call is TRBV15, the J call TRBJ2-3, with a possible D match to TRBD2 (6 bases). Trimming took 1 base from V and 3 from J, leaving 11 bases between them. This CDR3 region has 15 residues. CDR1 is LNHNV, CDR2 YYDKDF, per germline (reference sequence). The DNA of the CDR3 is TGTGCCACCAGCAGAGGGGGGGAAGTAACAGATACGCAGTATTTT. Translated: CATSRGGEVTDTQYF.

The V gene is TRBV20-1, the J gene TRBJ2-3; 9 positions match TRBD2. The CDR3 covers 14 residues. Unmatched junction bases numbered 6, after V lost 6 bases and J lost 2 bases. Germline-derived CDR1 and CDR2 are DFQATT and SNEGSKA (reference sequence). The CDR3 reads CSAPTSGATDTQYF. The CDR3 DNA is TGCAGTGCCCCGACTAGCGGAGCCACAGATACGCAGTATTTT.

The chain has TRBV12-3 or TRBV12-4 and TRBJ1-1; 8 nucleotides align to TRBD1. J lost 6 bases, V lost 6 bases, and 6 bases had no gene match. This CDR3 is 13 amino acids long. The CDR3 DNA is TGTGCCAGCAGCTTTACAGGGGGGGCTGAAGCTTTCTTT. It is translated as CASSFTGGAEAFF.

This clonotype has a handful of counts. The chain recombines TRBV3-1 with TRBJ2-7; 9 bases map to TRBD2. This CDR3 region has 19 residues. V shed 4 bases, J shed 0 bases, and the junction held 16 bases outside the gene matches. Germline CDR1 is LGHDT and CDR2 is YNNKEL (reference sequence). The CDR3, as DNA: TGTGCCAGCAGCCGAATACAGCTAGCGGGAAGGCAGATCTCCTACGAGCAGTACTTC. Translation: CASSRIQLAGRQISYEQYF.

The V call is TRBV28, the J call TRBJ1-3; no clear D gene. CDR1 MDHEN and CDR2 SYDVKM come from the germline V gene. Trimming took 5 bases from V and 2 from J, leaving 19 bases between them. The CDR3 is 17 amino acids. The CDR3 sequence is CASSPPGTGGTGNTIYF. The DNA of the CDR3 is TGTGCCAGCAGTCCCCCGGGTACCGGAGGCACTGGAAACACCATATATTTT.

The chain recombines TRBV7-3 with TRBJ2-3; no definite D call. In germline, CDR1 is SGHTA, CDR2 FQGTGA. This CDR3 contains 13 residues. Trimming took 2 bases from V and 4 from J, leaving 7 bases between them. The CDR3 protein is CASSLVEADTQYF. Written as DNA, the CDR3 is TGTGCCAGCAGCTTAGTAGAGGCAGATACGCAGTATTTT.